Shown below are 4 T cell receptor beta chains from a single sample sequenced in a study of T cell repertoires in ileal Crohn's disease. Time point meaning: neoterminal ileum biopsy at postoperative endoscopy, about 6 months after surgery. Clones were sequenced by immunoSEQ multiplex PCR, and TCRdb holds only the in-frame ones, with some missing. The data contain roughly 20,000 clones, 65% to 80% of them singletons. The sequenced sample was ileal tissue. The receptors were gathered from an adult with Crohn's disease.

The chain has TRBV6-1 and TRBJ2-5; TRBD2 might be the D (6 bases). The DNA matches TRBJ2-7 better at its end, which makes the J call doubtful. The germline CDR1 and CDR2 sequences are MNHNS and SASEGT. The CDR3 is 14 residues long. CDR3 in DNA: TGTGCCAGCAGTACGGAGGGATTTTCCTACGAGCAGTACTTC. This encodes CASSTEGFSYEQYF.

This clone was found once. This chain links TRBV9 with TRBJ2-1, with D uncertain. The CDR3 is 14 residues long. V gave up 6 bases and J gave up 10 bases, with 20 bases separating them. Germline assignment: CDR1 SGDLS and CDR2 YYNGEE. DNA of the CDR3: TGTGCCAGCACCGCATCGTTAGCTTCCCACGAGCAGTTCTTC. Its protein is CASTASLASHEQFF.

V and J are TRBV15 and TRBJ1-6; D not resolved. This CDR3 is 14 amino acids long. With 4 bases removed from V and 0 bases from J, the gap between germline ends came to 4 bases. Germline V gene data show CDR1 as LNHNV and CDR2 as YYDKDF (reference sequence). The CDR3: CATSISSYNSPLHF. As DNA, the CDR3 is TGTGCCACCAGCATCAGCTCCTATAATTCACCCCTCCACTTT. Based on the CDR3 plus reference TRBV15 and TRBJ1-6, the full variable domain is DAMVIQNPRYQVTQFGKPVTLSCSQTLNHNVMYWYQQKSSQAPKLLFHYYDKDFNNEADTPDNFQSRRPNTSFCFLDIRSPGLGDTAMYLCATSISSYNSPLHFGNGTRLTVT.

This sequence joins TRBV6-5 and TRBJ1-2; maybe TRBD1 (5 bases). Between the trimmed V and J ends, which lost 5 bases and 4 bases, there was a span of 11 bases. This CDR3 has 13 amino acids. Germline CDR1 reads MNHEY; CDR2 reads SVGAGI. CDR3 sequence (DNA): TGTGCCAGCAGTAAGGGACTGAGCTATGGCTACACCTTC. This sequence encodes CASSKGLSYGYTF.